This entry lists 5 T cell receptor beta chains sequenced from one sample in a study of regulatory T cells in long-lasting Graves disease. Specified time point: persistent/refractory GD, antithyroid drugs over 5 years with positive TRAb. Scientists built the TCR library using RNA that was extracted from PBMCs. Arm-PCR of CDR3 regions and iRepertoire HTBI primers were used to build TCR beta libraries. TCRdb reprocessed the multiplex PCR reads via MiXCR and lists one record per CDR3 protein. Of 360,000 or so distinct CDR3 sequences listed, 20% to 25% were seen once; the top ten hold around 30%. Specimen: peripheral blood mononuclear cells (PBMCs), collected when the disease was refractory, from a patient treated with antithyroid drugs. These receptors all stem from a woman in her 40s with Graves disease.

This clonotype was seen repeatedly, ten times or more. The V and J genes are TRBV28 and TRBJ2-7; a possible D gene is TRBD1 (6 bases). From germline, CDR1 is MDHEN and CDR2 SYDVKM. With 6 bases removed from V and 5 bases from J, the gap between germline ends came to 11 bases. This CDR3 has 12 residues. CDR3 sequence (DNA): TGTGCCAGCAGGACAGGACGTAACGAGCAGTACTTC. This encodes CASRTGRNEQYF.

Remarks on this clonotype: A single base separates this from a much larger clone, so it may be a read error. The V call is TRBV28, the J call TRBJ1-3, with a tentative D call TRBD1 (6 bases). The length of the CDR3 is 14 residues. Germline values: CDR1 MDHEN, CDR2 SYDVKM. The chain's CDR3 is CAGSRGGSGNTIYF. CDR3 DNA: TGTGCCGGCAGCCGAGGGGGCTCTGGAAACACCATATATTTT.

In its sample, this clonotype was seen a few times. V is TRBV7-3 and J is TRBJ2-2; TRBD1 matches 12 bases. Germline V gene lookup returns CDR1 SGHTA and CDR2 FQGTGA. V lost 4 bases, J lost 6 bases, and 9 bases stayed unmatched. CDR3 length: 17 residues. CDR3 loop: CASSSALGQGASGELFF. DNA of the CDR3: TGTGCCAGCAGCTCCGCCCTGGGACAGGGGGCGTCCGGGGAGCTGTTTTTT.

In this sample, this clonotype turned up many times. The chain is built from TRBV2 and TRBJ1-1, with TRBD1 identical over 8 bases. Germline V gives CDR1 SNHLY, CDR2 FYNNEI. V lost 6 bases and J lost 6; bases outside the gene matches: 6. CDR3 size: 13 residues. DNA for the CDR3: TGTGCCAGCAGAGGACAGGGATGGGCTGAAGCTTTCTTT. Amino acids: CASRGQGWAEAFF.

The chain joins TRBV30 to TRBJ1-4; 8 nucleotides match TRBD1. From germline, CDR1 is GTSNPN and CDR2 SVGIG (reference sequence). This CDR3 region has 14 residues. The V gene end was trimmed by 4 bases and the J gene end by 1 base; junction bases not matched to a gene: 2. The DNA for the CDR3 is TGTGCCTGGAACAGGGGGATAACTAATGAAAAACTGTTTTTT. Translation: CAWNRGITNEKLFF. The full variable domain, with the rest looked up from reference TRBV30 and TRBJ1-4, is SQTIHQWPATLVQPVGSPLSLECTVEGTSNPNLYWYRQAAGRGLQLLFYSVGIGQISSEVPQNLSASRPQDRQFILSSKKLLLSDSGFYLCAWNRGITNEKLFFGSGTQLSVL.